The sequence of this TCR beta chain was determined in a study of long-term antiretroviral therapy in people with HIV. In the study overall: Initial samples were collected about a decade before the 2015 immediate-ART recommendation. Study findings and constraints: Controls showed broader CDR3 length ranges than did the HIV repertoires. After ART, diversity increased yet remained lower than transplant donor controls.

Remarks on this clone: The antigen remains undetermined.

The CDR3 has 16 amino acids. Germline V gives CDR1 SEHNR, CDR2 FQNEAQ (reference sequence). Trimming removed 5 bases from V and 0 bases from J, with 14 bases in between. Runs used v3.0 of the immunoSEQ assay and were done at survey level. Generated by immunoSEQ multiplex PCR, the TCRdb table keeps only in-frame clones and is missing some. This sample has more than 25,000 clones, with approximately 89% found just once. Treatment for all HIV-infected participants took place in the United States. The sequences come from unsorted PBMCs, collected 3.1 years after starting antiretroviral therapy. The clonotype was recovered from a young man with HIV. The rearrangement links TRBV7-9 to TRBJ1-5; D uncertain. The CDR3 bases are TGTGCCAGCAGCCAGAACGTGGTATATAGCAATCAGCCCCAGCATTTT. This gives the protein CASSQNVVYSNQPQHF.